This T cell receptor (beta chain) was sequenced in a study of blood T cell repertoires in COVID-19. This CDR3 spans 13 amino acids. Per germline, CDR1 MNHEY and CDR2 SVGAGI. The V end was cut by 8 bases, the J end by 6 bases, with 11 bases between. Seattle's cohort entered during active infection and was followed longitudinally. A single count supports this clone. In the study's own analysis: Nucleated cell counts were estimated from reference gene primer amplification. Produced via immunoSEQ multiplex PCR; TCRdb's table is partial and in-frame only. Clonal size and the V and J genes are those of that table, whereas D and trimming came from the DNA. The table has roughly 150,000 clones, approximately 87% seen once; the top ten hold around 10%.

The sequenced sample consisted of peripheral blood. This rearrangement joins TRBV6-5 to TRBJ1-6; D is unclear. The clonotype comes from a woman in her 70s with COVID-19, enrolled during active disease. The chain's CDR3 is CASGVGLNSPLHF. The CDR3 DNA reads TGTGCCAGCGGGGTAGGACTTAATTCACCCCTCCACTTT.